This TCR beta chain was found in a study of vaccination and CD4 T cells after COVID-19. Sequencing of the DNA from cultured CD4+ T cells was carried out with the Oncomine TCR Beta short-read assay. Each CDR3 protein is one row after TCRdb ran MiXCR on the PCR reads. The sample lists roughly 23,000 distinct CDR3 sequences, roughly 68% occurring once. Treatment described: 10-day PBMC culture with coronavirus spike peptide pools or control peptides (ViraFEST assay). This clonotype has only a few counts. As yet, its antigen is unknown. The CDR3 contains 14 residues. Germline CDR1 reads SGHTA; CDR2 reads FQGNSA. V was pared by 2 bases and J by 3 bases, with 10 bases between.

The rearrangement links TRBV7-2 to TRBJ1-2; possibly TRBD1 for D (6 bases). The source is a human donor who received a COVID-19 vaccine. The sample was CD4+ T cells from blood, cultured in vitro, taken after SARS-CoV-2 vaccination. CDR3 protein: CASSLSGADYGYTF. CDR3 sequence (DNA): TGTGCCAGCAGCTTATCAGGGGCGGACTATGGCTACACCTTC.